This T cell receptor beta chain was captured in a study of blood T cell repertoires in COVID-19. The trim removed 6 bases at V and 4 bases at J, leaving 7 bases unmatched. Germline CDR1 and CDR2: MRHNA and SNTAGT. The CDR3 is 15 residues long. Libraries were prepared by immunoSEQ multiplex PCR; TCRdb keeps only in-frame clonotypes and omits some of them. The sample gives about 320,000 clones, over 90% of which show up once; around 4.2% is in the top ten. The chain combines TRBV6-4 with TRBJ1-1, with 11 bases lining up with TRBD1. Material: PBMCs or T cells enriched from blood (not recorded which). This receptor was obtained from a woman aged 30 to 39 who had been exposed to COVID-19. DNA of the CDR3: TGTGCCAGCAGACCAACCGGGACAGGGGGCACTGAAGCTTTCTTT. It codes for CASRPTGTGGTEAFF.